The T cell receptor (beta chain) described here comes from a study of beta chain features in type 1 diabetes. By way of CD45RO/CCR7/CD25/CD127/CD95/CD27, the CD4+ regulatory, stem cell-like memory, central memory and naive cells were sorted. Points from the study as a whole: Patients and controls would be equally affected if PCR favored shorter templates. Over-representation of high TCR-expressing cells was a possible consequence of cDNA sequencing.

There are a few counts of this clone. Its antigen is unidentified. Looked up from germline, CDR1 is SGHTA and CDR2 is FQGNSA. Trimming removed 5 bases from V and 10 bases from J, with 24 bases in between. This CDR3 has 16 amino acids. Expressed TCRB transcripts got sequenced, as all isolated RNA was reverse transcribed. Only in-frame clones appear in the TCRdb table, and some are missing; sequencing was by immunoSEQ multiplex PCR. The sample lists under 800,000 clones, around 16% seen once, with around 0.1% in the top ten. This receptor was identified in a man between 18 and 35 years old in good health. The chain carries TRBV7-2 and TRBJ2-1; the D gene is possibly TRBD2 (5 bases). Sequencing input: naive CD4+ T cells from blood. This chain's CDR3 is CASSAPGSGRSREQFF. The CDR3 bases are TGTGCCAGCAGCGCCCCGGGAAGCGGCCGCAGCAGGGAGCAGTTCTTC.